The present T cell receptor (beta chain) was sequenced within a study of blood T cells in healthy people across ages. A second about 7 to 12 cycle PCR used barcoded and J-beta primers. Each single sample gave us at least 3 million CDR3-containing paired-end reads. TCRdb ran MiXCR on the 5' RACE reads and lists one entry per CDR3 protein. This sample has 500,000 to 600,000 distinct CDR3 sequences, with 25% to 30% found just once. Notes on this clonotype: Its antigen remains unknown.

Study-level findings and limits: Unsorted PBMC input precluded a conclusive naive versus antigen-experienced comparison. Fewer expanded clones and more diversity marked long-lived versus aged donors.

This clonotype was sampled from a woman aged 70-85 years in good health. The sequenced sample consisted of blood.

The CDR3 DNA is TGCAGTGCTAGAGATGGGCGGAATGAGCAGTTCTTC. Translated, it gives CSARDGRNEQFF. The chain recombines TRBV20-1 with TRBJ2-1; D ambiguous. The CDR3 consists of 12 residues. Trimming stripped 0 bases from V and 7 bases from J, with 7 bases between. Germline-derived CDR1 and CDR2 are DFQATT and SNEGSKA (reference sequence).